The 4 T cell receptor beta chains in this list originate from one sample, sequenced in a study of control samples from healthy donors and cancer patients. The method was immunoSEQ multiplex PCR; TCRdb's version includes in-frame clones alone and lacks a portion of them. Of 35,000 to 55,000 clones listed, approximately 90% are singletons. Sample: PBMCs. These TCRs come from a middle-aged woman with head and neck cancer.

In DNA, the CDR3 is TGTGCCAGCAGTACGAGGACTTCTTCCCACAATGAGCAGTTCTTC. Protein sequence: CASSTRTSSHNEQFF. The chain recombines TRBV6-6 with TRBJ2-1, with a possible D match to TRBD2 (5 bases). CDR1 and CDR2 (germline): MNHNY, SVGAGI (reference sequence). The V end lost 5 bases, the J end lost 5 bases, and 16 bases lay between the germline ends. This CDR3 has 15 amino acids.

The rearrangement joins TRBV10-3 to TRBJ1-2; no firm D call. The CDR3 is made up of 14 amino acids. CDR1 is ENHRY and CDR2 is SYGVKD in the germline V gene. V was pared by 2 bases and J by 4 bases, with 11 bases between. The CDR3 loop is CAISEGAFGYGYTF. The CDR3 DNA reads TGTGCCATCAGTGAGGGTGCATTCGGCTATGGCTACACCTTC.

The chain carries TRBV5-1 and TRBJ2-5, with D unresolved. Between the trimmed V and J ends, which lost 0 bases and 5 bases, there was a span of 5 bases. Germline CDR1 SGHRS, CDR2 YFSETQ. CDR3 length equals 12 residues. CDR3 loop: CASSLDRETQYF. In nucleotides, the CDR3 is TGCGCCAGCAGCTTGGACCGGGAGACCCAGTACTTC.

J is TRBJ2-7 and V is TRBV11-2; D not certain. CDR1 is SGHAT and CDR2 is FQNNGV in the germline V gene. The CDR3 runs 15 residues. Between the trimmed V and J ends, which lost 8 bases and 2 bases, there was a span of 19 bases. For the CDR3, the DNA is TGTGCCAGCCGCCGAAGGCCCAGTTCAACCTACGAGCAGTACTTC. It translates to CASRRRPSSTYEQYF.